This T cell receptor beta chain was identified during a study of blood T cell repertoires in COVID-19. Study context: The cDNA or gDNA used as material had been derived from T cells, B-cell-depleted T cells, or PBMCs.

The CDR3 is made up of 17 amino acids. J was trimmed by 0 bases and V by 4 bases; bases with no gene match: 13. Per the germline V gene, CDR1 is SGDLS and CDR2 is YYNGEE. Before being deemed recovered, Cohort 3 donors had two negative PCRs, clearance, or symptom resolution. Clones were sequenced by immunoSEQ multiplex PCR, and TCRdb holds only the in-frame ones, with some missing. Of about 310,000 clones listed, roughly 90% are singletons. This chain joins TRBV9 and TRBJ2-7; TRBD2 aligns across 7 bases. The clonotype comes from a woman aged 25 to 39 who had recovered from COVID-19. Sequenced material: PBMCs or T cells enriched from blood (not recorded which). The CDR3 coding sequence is TGTGCCAGCAGCCTCGGGTTGGCCGGGGGGACCTCCTACGAGCAGTACTTC. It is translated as CASSLGLAGGTSYEQYF.